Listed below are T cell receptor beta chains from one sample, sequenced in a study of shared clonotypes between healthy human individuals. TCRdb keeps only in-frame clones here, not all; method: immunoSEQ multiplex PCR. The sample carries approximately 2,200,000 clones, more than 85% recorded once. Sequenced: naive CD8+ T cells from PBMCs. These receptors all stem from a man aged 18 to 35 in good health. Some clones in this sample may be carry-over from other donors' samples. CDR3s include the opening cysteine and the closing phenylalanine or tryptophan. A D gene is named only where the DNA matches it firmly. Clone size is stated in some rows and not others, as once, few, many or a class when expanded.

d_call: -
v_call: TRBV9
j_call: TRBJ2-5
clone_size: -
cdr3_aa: CASSEGGLGAQETQYF
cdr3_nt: TGTGCCAGCAGCGAAGGGGGTCTGGGGGCTCAAGAGACCCAGTACTTC

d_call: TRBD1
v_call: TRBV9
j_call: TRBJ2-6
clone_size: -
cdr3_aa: CASSVGQGILSGANVLTF
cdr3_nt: TGTGCCAGCAGCGTCGGACAGGGTATCCTCTCTGGGGCCAACGTCCTGACTTTC

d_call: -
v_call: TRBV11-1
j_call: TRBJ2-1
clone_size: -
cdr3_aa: CASSHPPRVQSYNEQFF
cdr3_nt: TGTGCCAGCAGCCACCCTCCTCGGGTCCAGTCCTACAATGAGCAGTTCTTC

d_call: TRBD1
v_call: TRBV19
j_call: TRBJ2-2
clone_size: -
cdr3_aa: CASSLDRGNTGELFF
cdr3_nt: TGTGCCAGTAGTCTCGACAGGGGAAACACCGGGGAGCTGTTTTTT

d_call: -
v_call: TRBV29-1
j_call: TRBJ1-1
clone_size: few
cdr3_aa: CSATEGGFEAFF
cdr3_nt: TGCAGCGCTACAGAGGGGGGATTTGAAGCTTTCTTT

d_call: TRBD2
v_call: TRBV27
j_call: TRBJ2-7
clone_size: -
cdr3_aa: CASSYGGSYEQYF
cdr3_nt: TGTGCCAGCAGTTATGGCGGGAGTTACGAGCAGTACTTC

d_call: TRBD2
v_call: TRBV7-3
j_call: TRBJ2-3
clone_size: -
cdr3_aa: CASSLLAGVTDTQYF
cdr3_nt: TGTGCCAGCAGCTTACTTGCGGGAGTCACAGATACGCAGTATTTT

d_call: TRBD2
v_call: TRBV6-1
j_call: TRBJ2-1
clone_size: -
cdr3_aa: CASSEQGLAGYNEQFF
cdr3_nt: TGTGCCAGCAGTGAACAGGGACTAGCGGGATACAATGAGCAGTTCTTC

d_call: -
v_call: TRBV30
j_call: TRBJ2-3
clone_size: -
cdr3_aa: CAWSVSITGLTDTQYF
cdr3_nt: TGTGCCTGGAGTGTTTCTATTACGGGACTCACAGATACGCAGTATTTT

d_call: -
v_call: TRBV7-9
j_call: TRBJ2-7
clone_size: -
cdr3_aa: CASSSVQVPLLYEQYF
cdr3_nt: TGTGCCAGCAGCTCCGTACAGGTCCCCCTACTTTACGAGCAGTACTTC

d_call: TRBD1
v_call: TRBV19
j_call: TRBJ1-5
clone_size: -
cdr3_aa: CASRKTGGYNQPQHF
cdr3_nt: TGTGCCAGTAGAAAGACAGGGGGTTACAATCAGCCCCAGCATTTT

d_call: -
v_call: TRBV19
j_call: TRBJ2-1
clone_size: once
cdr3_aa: CASSIWGQINNEQFF
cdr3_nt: TGTGCCAGTAGTATATGGGGGCAGATTAACAATGAGCAGTTCTTC

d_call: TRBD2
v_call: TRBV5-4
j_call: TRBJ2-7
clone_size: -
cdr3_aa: CASSFRRERAYEQYF
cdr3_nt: TGTGCCAGCAGCTTTCGGCGGGAGCGGGCCTACGAGCAGTACTTC

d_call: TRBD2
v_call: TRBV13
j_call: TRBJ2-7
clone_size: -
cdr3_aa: CASSLGFPSGAPYEQYF
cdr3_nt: TGTGCCAGCAGCTTAGGATTCCCAAGCGGGGCTCCCTACGAGCAGTACTTC

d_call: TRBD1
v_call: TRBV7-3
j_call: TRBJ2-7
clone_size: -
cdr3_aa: CASSLTGGPAYEQYF
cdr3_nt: TGTGCCAGCAGCCTAACAGGGGGCCCAGCCTACGAGCAGTACTTC

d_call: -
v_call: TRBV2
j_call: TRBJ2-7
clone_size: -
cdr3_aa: CASSDLQGFGEQYF
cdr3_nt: TGTGCCAGCAGTGATTTGCAGGGTTTTGGAGAGCAGTACTTC

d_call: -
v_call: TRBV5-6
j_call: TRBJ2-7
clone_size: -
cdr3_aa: CASSPNPKNEQYF
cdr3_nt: TGTGCCAGCAGCCCTAATCCGAAGAACGAGCAGTACTTC

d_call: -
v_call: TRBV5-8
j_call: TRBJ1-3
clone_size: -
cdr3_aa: CASPSDASGDTIYF
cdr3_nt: TGTGCCAGCCCCTCGGACGCATCTGGGGACACCATATATTTT

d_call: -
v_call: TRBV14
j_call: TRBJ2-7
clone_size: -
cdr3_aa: CASSEGTVNTYEQYF
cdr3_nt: TGTGCCAGCAGCGAAGGGACCGTAAATACCTACGAGCAGTACTTC

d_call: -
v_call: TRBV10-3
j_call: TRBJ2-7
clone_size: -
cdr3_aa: CAISVSSAYEQYF
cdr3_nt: TGTGCCATCAGTGTTTCTAGTGCCTACGAGCAGTACTTC